This entry concerns a single T cell receptor beta chain. The protocol was immunoSEQ multiplex PCR, while the TCRdb copy is restricted to in-frame clones and leaves out a portion. The sample yields approximately 300,000 clones, about 90% seen once. This sample was taken from a study of blood T cell repertoires in COVID-19. For the study at large: The study drew acute and convalescent COVID-19 samples from the United States, Italy and Spain. Sample material is recorded as cDNA or gDNA derived from T cells, B-cell-depleted T cells, or PBMCs.

Donors were grouped by their self-reported clinical history. Germline CDR1 WNHNN, CDR2 SYGVQD (reference sequence). The length of the CDR3 is 13 residues. The V end lost 0 bases, the J end lost 12 bases, and 15 bases lay between the germline ends. Sequenced input: PBMCs or T cells enriched from blood (not recorded which). This chain joins TRBV10-1 and TRBJ2-7; a possible D gene is TRBD1 (5 bases). This TCR was sampled from a woman in her 30s who had recovered from COVID-19. The CDR3 bases are TGCGCCAGCAGTGAGTCGGGATCCAGGGCGCGGTACTTC. It codes for CASSESGSRARYF.